This TCR beta chain was captured by sequencing in a study of T-cell memory formation after mild COVID-19. Study-wide points: Contracting clones from day 15 to 85 showed balanced CD4/CD8; later expanders favored CD4+.

Amplification by 5'RACE using constant-segment primers produced TCR alpha and TCR beta cDNA libraries that carried sample barcodes and UMIs. Each CDR3 protein is one row after TCRdb ran MiXCR on the 5' RACE reads. Counted here are about 310,000 distinct CDR3 sequences, about 16% occurring once; the ten biggest clones make up 22%. A word on this clonotype: Its specificity is unknown. One end of the junction is discordant with germline, which a read error may explain.

This CDR3 spans 17 amino acids. Germline loops: CDR1 SGDLS, CDR2 YYNGEE. This sequence joins TRBV9 and TRBJ1-1; D unclear. This TCR derives from a man in his late teens or twenties who had mild COVID-19 (a few samples of this study predate the infection). Cell type and time point are not known. The sample comprised PBMCs or a T cell subset sorted from them (not recorded which). The DNA for the CDR3 is TGTGCCAGCAGCGTAGGAGAAAGGGATTCTATGAACAGTGAAGCTTTCTTT. It encodes CASSVGERDSMNSEAFF.